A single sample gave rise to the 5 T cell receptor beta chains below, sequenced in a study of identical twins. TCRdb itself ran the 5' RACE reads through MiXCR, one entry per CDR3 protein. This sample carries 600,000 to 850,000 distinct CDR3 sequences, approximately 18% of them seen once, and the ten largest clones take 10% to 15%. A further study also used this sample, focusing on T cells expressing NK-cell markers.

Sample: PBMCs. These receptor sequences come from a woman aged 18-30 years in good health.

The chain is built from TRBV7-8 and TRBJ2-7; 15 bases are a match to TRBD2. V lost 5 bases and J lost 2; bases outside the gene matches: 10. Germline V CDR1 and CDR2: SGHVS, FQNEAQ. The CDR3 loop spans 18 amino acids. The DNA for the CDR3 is TGTGCCAGCAGCCCTAGGACTAGCGGGAGGGCCCTCCCCTACGAGCAGTACTTC. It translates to CASSPRTSGRALPYEQYF.

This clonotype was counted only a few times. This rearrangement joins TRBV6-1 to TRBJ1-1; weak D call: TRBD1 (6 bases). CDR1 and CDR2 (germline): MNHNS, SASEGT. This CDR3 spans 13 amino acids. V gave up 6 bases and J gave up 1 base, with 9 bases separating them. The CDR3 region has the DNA TGTGCCAGCAGACGGACAGCGAACACTGAAGCTTTCTTT. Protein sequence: CASRRTANTEAFF.

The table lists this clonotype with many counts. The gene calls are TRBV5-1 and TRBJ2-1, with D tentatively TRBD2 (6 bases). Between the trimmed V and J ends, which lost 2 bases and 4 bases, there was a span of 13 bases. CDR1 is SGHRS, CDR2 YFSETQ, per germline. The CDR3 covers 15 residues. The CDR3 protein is CASSFGGDSYNEQFF. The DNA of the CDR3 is TGCGCCAGCAGCTTTGGCGGGGACTCTTACAATGAGCAGTTCTTC.

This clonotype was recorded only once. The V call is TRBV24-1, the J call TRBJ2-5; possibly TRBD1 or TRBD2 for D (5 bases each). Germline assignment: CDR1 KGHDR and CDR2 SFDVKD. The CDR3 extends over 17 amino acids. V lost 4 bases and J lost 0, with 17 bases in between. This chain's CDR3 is CATSDGQQGPYQETQYF. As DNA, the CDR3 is TGTGCCACCAGTGACGGCCAGCAGGGACCGTACCAAGAGACCCAGTACTTC.

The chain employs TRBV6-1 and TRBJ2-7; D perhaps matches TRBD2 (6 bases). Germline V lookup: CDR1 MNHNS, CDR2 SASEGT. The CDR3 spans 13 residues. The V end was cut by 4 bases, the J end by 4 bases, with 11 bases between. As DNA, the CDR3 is TGTGCCAGCAGTGTCCGGAGGGCATACGAGCAGTACTTC. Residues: CASSVRRAYEQYF.